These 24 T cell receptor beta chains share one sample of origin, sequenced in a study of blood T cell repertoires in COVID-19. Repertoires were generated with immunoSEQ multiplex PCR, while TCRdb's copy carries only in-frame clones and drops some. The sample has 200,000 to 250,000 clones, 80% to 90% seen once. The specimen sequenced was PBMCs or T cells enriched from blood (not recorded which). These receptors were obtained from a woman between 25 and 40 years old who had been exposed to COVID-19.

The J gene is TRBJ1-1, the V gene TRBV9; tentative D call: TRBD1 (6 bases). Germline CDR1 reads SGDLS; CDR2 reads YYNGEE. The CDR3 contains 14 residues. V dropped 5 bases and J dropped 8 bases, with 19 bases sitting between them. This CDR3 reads CASSPGPDSREAFF. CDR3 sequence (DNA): TGTGCCAGCAGTCCTGGACCGGACAGTCGAGAAGCTTTCTTT.

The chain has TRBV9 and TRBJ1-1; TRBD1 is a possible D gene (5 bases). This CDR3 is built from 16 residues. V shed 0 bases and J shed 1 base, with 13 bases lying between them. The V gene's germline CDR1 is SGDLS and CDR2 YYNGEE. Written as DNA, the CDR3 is TGTGCCAGCAGCGTAGGGGGCTTACAACCGAACACTGAAGCTTTCTTT. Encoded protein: CASSVGGLQPNTEAFF.

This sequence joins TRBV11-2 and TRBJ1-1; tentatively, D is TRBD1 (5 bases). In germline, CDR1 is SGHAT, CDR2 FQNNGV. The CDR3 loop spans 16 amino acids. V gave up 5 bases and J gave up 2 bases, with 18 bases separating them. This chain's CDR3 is CASSPPAGPVNTEAFF. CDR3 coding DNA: TGTGCCAGCAGCCCCCCGGCGGGGCCAGTCAACACTGAAGCTTTCTTT.

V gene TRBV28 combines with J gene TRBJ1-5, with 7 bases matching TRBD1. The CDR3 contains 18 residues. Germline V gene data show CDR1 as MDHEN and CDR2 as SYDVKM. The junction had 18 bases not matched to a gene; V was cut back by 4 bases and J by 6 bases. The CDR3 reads CASSSQKDREVGFQPQHF. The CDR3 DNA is TGTGCCAGCAGTTCCCAGAAAGACAGGGAGGTTGGCTTTCAGCCCCAGCATTTT.

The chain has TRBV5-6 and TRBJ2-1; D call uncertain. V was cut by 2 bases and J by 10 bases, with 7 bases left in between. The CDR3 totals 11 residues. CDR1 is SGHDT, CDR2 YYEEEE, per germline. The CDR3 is CASSLRLEQFF. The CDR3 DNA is TGTGCCAGCAGCTTAAGACTCGAGCAGTTCTTC.

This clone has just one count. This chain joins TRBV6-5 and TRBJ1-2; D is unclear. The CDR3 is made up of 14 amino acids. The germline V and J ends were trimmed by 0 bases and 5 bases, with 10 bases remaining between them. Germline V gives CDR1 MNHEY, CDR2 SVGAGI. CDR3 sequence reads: CASSYSYSRYGYTF. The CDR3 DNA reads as TGTGCCAGCAGTTACTCGTACAGCCGATATGGCTACACCTTC.

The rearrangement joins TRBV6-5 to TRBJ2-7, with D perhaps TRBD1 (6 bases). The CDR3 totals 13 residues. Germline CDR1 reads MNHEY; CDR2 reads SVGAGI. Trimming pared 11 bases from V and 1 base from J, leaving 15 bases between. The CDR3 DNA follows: TGTGCCTGCCGACGGACAGCGTCCTACGAGCAGTACTTC. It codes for CACRRTASYEQYF.

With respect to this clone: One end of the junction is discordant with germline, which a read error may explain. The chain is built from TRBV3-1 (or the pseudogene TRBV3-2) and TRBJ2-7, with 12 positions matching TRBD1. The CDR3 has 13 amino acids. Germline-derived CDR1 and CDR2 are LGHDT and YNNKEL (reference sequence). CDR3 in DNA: TGTGCCAGCAGCCCCCGGGACAGGGGGCTTAAAACCTTC. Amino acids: CASSPRDRGLKTF.

CDR3 in amino acids: CASSPNELATGELFF. For the CDR3, the DNA is TGTGCCAGCTCCCCTAACGAACTAGCGACCGGGGAGCTGTTTTTT. The chain has TRBV18 and TRBJ2-2; TRBD2 matches 7 bases. CDR3 length equals 15 residues. Germline V gene lookup returns CDR1 KGHSH and CDR2 LQKENI. With 6 bases clipped from V and 5 bases from J, the junction kept 9 bases outside the gene matches.

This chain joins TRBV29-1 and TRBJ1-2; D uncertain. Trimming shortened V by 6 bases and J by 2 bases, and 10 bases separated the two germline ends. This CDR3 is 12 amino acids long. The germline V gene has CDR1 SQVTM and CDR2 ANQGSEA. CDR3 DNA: TGCAGCGTAGCTGAGGTAAACTATGGCTACACCTTC. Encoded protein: CSVAEVNYGYTF.

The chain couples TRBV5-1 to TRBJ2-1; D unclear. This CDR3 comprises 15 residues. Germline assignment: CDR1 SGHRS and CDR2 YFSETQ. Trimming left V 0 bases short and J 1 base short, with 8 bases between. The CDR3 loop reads CASSLDPTSYNEQFF. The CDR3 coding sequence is TGCGCCAGCAGCTTGGACCCGACTTCCTACAATGAGCAGTTCTTC.

The CDR3 nucleotides read TGCAGTCCTATCTTACAGGATAAAGCTTTCTTT. It specifies CSPILQDKAFF. V and J are TRBV20-1 and TRBJ1-1; tentative D call: TRBD1 (5 bases). The germline V gene encodes CDR1 DFQATT and CDR2 SNEGSKA (reference sequence). V was trimmed by 8 bases and J by 9 bases, leaving 16 bases between them. The CDR3 spans 11 residues.

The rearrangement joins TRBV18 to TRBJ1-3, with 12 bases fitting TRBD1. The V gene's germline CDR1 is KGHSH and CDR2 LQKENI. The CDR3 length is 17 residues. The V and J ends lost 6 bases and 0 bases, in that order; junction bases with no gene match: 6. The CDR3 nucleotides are TGTGCCAGCTCCTGGGACAGGGGGCAACGCTCTGGAAACACCATATATTTT. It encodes CASSWDRGQRSGNTIYF.

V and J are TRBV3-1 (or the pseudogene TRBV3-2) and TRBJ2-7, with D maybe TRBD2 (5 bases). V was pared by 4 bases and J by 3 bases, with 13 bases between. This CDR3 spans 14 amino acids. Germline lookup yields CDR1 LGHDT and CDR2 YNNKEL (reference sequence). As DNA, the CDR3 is TGTGCCAGCAGCCCGTTAGGGAGTATCTACGAGCAGTACTTC. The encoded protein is CASSPLGSIYEQYF.

In DNA form, the CDR3 reads TGCGCCAGCAGCTTCATACAACAGGGTCATGAGCAGTTCTTC. Translated: CASSFIQQGHEQFF. This rearrangement joins TRBV5-1 to TRBJ2-1, with a tentative D call TRBD1 (6 bases). The V and J ends lost 2 bases and 8 bases respectively, with 14 bases between them. CDR1 is SGHRS and CDR2 is YFSETQ in the germline V gene. CDR3 length equals 14 residues.

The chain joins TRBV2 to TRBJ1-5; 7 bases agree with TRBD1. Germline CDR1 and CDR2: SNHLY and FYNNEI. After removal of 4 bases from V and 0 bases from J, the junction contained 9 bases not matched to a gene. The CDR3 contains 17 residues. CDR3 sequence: CASSVASGTVSNQPQHF. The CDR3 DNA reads TGTGCCAGCAGTGTCGCTTCCGGGACAGTTAGCAATCAGCCCCAGCATTTT. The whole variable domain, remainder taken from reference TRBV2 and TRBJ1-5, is EPEVTQTPSHQVTQMGQEVILRCVPISNHLYFYWYRQILGQKVEFLVSFYNNEISEKSEIFDDQFSVERPDGSNFTLKIRSTKLEDSAMYFCASSVASGTVSNQPQHFGDGTRLSIL.

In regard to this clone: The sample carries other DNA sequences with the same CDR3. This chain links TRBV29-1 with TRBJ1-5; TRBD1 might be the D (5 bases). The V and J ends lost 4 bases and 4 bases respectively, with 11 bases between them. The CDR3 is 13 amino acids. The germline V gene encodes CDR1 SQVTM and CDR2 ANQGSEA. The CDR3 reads CSVGQGANQPQHF. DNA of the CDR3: TGCAGCGTTGGGCAAGGGGCGAATCAGCCCCAGCATTTT.

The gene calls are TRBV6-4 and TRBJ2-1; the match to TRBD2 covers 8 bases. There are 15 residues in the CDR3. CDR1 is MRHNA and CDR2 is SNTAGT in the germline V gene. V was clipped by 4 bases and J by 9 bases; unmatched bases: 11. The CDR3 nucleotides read TGTGCCAGCAGTGTCTTTAGCGGGATTAGTGGTGAGCAGTTCTTC. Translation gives CASSVFSGISGEQFF.

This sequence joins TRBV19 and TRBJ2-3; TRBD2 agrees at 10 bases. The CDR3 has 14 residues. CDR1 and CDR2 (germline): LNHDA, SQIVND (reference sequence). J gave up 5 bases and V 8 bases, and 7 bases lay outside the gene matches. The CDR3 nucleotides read TGTGCCAGTCGTGTAGCGGGAGGTGAAGATACGCAGTATTTT. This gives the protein CASRVAGGEDTQYF.

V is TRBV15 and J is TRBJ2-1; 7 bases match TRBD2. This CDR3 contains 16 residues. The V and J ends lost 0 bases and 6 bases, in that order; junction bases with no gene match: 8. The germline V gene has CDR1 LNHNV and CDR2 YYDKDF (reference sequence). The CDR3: CATSRDQAGVGNEQFF. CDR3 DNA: TGTGCCACCAGCAGAGATCAGGCGGGAGTGGGCAATGAGCAGTTCTTC.

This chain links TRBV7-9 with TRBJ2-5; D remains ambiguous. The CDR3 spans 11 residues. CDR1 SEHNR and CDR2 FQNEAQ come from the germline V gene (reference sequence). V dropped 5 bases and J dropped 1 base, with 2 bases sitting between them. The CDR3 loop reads CASSLQETQYF. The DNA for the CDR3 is TGTGCCAGCAGCCTCCAAGAGACCCAGTACTTC.

The CDR3 loop is CASSEAGGTADTQYF. The CDR3 region has the DNA TGTGCCAGCAGTGAAGCTGGGGGGACGGCAGATACGCAGTATTTT. The chain combines TRBV6-1 with TRBJ2-3, with D maybe TRBD2 (6 bases). Germline V gene data show CDR1 as MNHNS and CDR2 as SASEGT. With 0 bases removed from V and 4 bases from J, the gap between germline ends came to 11 bases. The CDR3 is 15 amino acids.

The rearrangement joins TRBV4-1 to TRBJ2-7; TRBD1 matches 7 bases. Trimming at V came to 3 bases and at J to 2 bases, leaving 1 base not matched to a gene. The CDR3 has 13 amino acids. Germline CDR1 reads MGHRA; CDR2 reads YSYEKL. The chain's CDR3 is CASSQGQTYEQYF. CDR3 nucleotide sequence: TGCGCCAGCAGCCAGGGACAGACCTACGAGCAGTACTTC.

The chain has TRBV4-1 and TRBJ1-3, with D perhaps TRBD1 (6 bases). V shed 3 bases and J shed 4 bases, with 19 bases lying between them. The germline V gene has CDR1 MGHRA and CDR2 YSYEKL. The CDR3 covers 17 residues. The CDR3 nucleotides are TGCGCCAGCAGCCAGTTTAGCAGGGGAATGGGAGGAAACACCATATATTTT. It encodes CASSQFSRGMGGNTIYF.